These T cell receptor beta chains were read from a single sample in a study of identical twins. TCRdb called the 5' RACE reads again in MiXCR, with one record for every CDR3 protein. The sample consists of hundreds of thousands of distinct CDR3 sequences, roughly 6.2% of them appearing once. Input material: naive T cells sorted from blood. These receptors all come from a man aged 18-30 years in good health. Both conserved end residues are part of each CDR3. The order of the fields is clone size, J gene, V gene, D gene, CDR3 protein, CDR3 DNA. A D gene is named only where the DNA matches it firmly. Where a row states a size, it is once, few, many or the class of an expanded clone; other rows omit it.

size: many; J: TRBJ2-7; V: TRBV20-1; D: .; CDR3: CSARGLYAEQYF; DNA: TGCAGTGCTAGAGGGCTATATGCAGAGCAGTACTTC
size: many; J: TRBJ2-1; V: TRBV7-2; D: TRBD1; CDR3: CASSLSWSGGIYEQFF; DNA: TGTGCCAGCAGCTTAAGTTGGTCAGGGGGTATCTATGAGCAGTTCTTC
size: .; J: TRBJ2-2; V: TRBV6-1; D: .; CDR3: CASRRERYNTGELFF; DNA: TGTGCCAGCCGACGAGAGCGGTATAACACCGGGGAGCTGTTTTTT
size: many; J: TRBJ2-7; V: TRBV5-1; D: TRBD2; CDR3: CASSLDTSGRPYDEQYF; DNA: TGCGCCAGCAGCTTGGATACTAGCGGGAGGCCCTATGACGAGCAGTACTTC
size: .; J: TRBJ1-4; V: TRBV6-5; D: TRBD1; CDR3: CASSFTQGAGYEKLFF; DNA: TGTGCCAGCAGCTTTACTCAGGGGGCGGGTTATGAAAAACTGTTTTTT
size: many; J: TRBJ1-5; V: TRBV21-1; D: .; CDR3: CASVADQPQHF; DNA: TGTGCCAGCGTCGCAGATCAGCCCCAGCATTTT
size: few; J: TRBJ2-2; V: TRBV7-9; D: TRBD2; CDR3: CASSPMMTSGRTGELFF; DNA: TGTGCCAGCAGCCCCATGATGACTAGCGGGCGGACCGGGGAGCTGTTTTTT
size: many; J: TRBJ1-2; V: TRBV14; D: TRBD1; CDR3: CASSQAGTGDMGTF; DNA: TGTGCCAGCAGCCAAGCCGGGACAGGTGACATGGGCACCTTC
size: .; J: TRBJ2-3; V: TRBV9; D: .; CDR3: CASSAQQGGTDTQYF; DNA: TGTGCCAGCAGCGCCCAACAGGGAGGCACAGATACGCAGTATTTT
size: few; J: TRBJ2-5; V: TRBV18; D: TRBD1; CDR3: CASSPQPDRETQYF; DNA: TGTGCCAGCTCACCACAGCCGGACAGGGAGACCCAGTACTTC
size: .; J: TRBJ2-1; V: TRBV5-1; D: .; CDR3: CASSFGGVDEQFF; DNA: TGCGCCAGCAGCTTTGGAGGGGTCGATGAGCAGTTCTTC
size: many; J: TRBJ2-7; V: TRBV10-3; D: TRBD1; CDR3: CATIGGDKDEQYF; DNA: TGTGCCACCATAGGGGGCGATAAGGACGAGCAGTACTTC
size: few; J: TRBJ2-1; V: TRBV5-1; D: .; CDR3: CASSLSQGNNEQFF; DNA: TGCGCCAGCAGCTTGAGCCAGGGGAACAATGAGCAGTTCTTC
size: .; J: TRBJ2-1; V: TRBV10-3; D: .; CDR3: CAISESRTRSEQFF; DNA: TGTGCCATCAGTGAGTCGAGGACCCGGAGTGAGCAGTTCTTC
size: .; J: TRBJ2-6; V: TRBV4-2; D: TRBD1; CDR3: CASSQPGQGAFPSSGANVLTF; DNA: TGTGCCAGCAGCCAACCGGGACAGGGGGCGTTTCCCTCCTCTGGGGCCAACGTCCTGACTTTC
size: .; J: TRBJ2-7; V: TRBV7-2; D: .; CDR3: CASSLVQWGSYEQYF; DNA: TGTGCCAGCAGCTTAGTTCAGTGGGGATCCTACGAGCAGTACTTC
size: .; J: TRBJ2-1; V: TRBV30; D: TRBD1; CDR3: CAWSTGAGQGYNEQFF; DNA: TGTGCCTGGAGTACAGGGGCGGGACAGGGCTACAATGAGCAGTTCTTC
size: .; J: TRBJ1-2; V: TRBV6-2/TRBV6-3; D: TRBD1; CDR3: CASSFGQGQDGYTF; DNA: TGTGCCAGCAGTTTCGGACAGGGGCAGGATGGCTACACCTTC
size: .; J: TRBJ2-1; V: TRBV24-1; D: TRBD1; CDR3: CATRQAGTGHNEQFF; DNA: TGTGCCACCAGGCAGGCCGGGACAGGGCACAATGAGCAGTTCTTC
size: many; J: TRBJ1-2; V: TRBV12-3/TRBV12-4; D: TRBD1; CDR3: CASSDSTGSSGYTF; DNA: TGTGCCAGCAGTGATTCGACAGGGAGTAGTGGCTACACCTTC
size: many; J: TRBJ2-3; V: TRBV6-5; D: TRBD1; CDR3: CASSLSTTGANTQYF; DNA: TGTGCCAGCAGTTTATCTACCACAGGGGCAAATACGCAGTATTTT
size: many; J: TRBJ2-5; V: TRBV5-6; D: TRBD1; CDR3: CASSRTGAQTQYF; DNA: TGTGCCAGCAGCCGCACAGGGGCGCAGACCCAGTACTTC